In its sample, the clone carrying this TCR beta chain was seen a few times. Its cognate antigen is unknown. A read error is possible here, since a much larger clone lies one base away. TCRdb reassembled clones from the PCR reads with MiXCR. Seen here are 50,000 to 70,000 clones, under 5% observed once, and the top ten hold approximately 20%. No patient received treatment before thyroid surgery. The data derive from a study of metastatic and nonmetastatic thyroid tumors. The overall study: The authors compared repertoires across blood and tumor or nodule tissue from malignant and benign thyroid patients.

Trimming cost V 4 bases and J 0 bases, with 6 bases left between them. Germline assignment: CDR1 LNHDA and CDR2 SQIVND (reference sequence). This CDR3 is built from 13 residues. Study-wide results and caveats: It was reportedly found that TCR beta diversity was significantly higher in malignant thyroid tumors than in benign nodules, a difference seen in both blood and tumor samples.

The sequenced material came from blood. The J gene is TRBJ2-5, the V gene TRBV19; D is unclear. This receptor was taken from a female donor with papillary thyroid cancer or a benign thyroid nodule (not recorded which). Some clones in this sample may be carry-over from other donors' samples. The CDR3 reads CASSSRDQETQYF. The CDR3 DNA sequence: TGTGCCAGTAGTAGCAGAGACCAAGAGACCCAGTACTTC.